This T cell receptor beta chain was observed in a study of T cells after yellow fever vaccination (dated by TCRdb to the late 2010s). Regarding the study in general: Libraries from fractions with low cell numbers were prepared with the SMART-Seq v4 Ultra Low Input RNA kit. To track T-cell clones before and after primary and booster YFV17D yellow fever vaccination, bulk TCR alpha and beta repertoires were sequenced longitudinally. Two healthy male donors, one aged 18 to 30 and one aged 30 to 39 years, were included in the cohort. Blood samples were taken at several timepoints before and after primary and secondary immunization, and bulk PBMC replicates and cell subsets were isolated.

Concerning this clonotype itself: What antigen it recognizes has not been identified. The record has no base qualities; no much larger clone is one base away.

Reading from cysteine to phenylalanine, the CDR3 counts 12 amino acids. CDR3 DNA only is kept here, 36 bases in frame from base 1. CDR1 and CDR2 were assigned from the germline V gene as SGHTA and FQGNSA. V is pared back by 2 bases and J by 10 bases, with 9 bases lying between the germline termini. Broad study findings and their caveats: Compared with the primary T-cell response, the secondary T-cell response was faster but weaker, reaching its peak on day 5 rather than on day 15. Most clones expanded after primary vaccination (almost 98% of CD4 and around 88% of CD8) were re-detected after the booster, suggesting that broad memory maintenance occurred. Because the study included only a couple of donors, the extent to which the findings can be generalized is limited. FACS-sorted repertoires could contain abundant contaminating clonotypes from the bulk population, so computational filtering was required. A small share of clonotypes occurred in both CD4 and CD8 compartments, likely arising from convergent recombination.

Sequencing was carried out with an Illumina NovaSeq 6000. TCR cDNA was made using 5'RACE template switching, a step that added a universal primer site and unique molecular identifiers. Priming of cDNA synthesis was performed from both the TCR alpha and TCR beta constant segments. Two PCR steps were used to amplify libraries, with sample barcodes and sequencing adapters being added in the second step. Libraries were sequenced on Illumina HiSeq 2500 (2x100 bp) or NovaSeq (2x150 bp). Concerning the study's data processing: MIGEC handled demultiplexing of reads and collapsing into UMI consensus sequences, while MiXCR performed V(D)J alignment. Clonotypes responding to the vaccine were identified with edgeR on replicate PBMC samples, with the criteria of FDR below 0.01 and a log2 fold change above 5 up to day 15. Each bulk clonotype received a CD4 or CD8 identity based on whether the sequenced CD4 or CD8 repertoire contained that clonotype at higher abundance. TCRdb's own reprocessing of the public reads used fastp at Q25 and MiXCR and kept productive beta chains. Rows are combined by CDR3 protein, so each entry shows the most common genes and DNA. TCRdb, not the authors, supplied the V and J calls. Present in this sample are some 350,000 distinct CDR3 sequences, roughly 4% of which were seen just once. Around 23% of the sample is held by the ten biggest clonotypes.

Explained via the paper, the treatment or condition label denotes: live attenuated yellow fever vaccine strain. At each blood-draw timepoint, two biological replicates of bulk PBMCs were obtained. PBMCs were isolated from peripheral blood using a standard Ficoll-Paque protocol. TriZol was used to extract RNA from bulk PBMCs, from CD4 and CD8 fractions, and from dextramer-positive and dextramer-negative fractions. The chain is encoded by TRBV7-2 joined to TRBJ2-1, with the D gene not confidently named. The TCR was taken from a man between 18 and 35 years old who received the YFV17D yellow fever vaccine. The input for sequencing was PBMCs, taken 5 days after the yellow fever booster vaccination. The CDR3 sequence is CASSLRAREQFF. The DNA sequence reads TGTGCCAGCAGCTTAAGGGCTAGAGAGCAGTTCTTC.